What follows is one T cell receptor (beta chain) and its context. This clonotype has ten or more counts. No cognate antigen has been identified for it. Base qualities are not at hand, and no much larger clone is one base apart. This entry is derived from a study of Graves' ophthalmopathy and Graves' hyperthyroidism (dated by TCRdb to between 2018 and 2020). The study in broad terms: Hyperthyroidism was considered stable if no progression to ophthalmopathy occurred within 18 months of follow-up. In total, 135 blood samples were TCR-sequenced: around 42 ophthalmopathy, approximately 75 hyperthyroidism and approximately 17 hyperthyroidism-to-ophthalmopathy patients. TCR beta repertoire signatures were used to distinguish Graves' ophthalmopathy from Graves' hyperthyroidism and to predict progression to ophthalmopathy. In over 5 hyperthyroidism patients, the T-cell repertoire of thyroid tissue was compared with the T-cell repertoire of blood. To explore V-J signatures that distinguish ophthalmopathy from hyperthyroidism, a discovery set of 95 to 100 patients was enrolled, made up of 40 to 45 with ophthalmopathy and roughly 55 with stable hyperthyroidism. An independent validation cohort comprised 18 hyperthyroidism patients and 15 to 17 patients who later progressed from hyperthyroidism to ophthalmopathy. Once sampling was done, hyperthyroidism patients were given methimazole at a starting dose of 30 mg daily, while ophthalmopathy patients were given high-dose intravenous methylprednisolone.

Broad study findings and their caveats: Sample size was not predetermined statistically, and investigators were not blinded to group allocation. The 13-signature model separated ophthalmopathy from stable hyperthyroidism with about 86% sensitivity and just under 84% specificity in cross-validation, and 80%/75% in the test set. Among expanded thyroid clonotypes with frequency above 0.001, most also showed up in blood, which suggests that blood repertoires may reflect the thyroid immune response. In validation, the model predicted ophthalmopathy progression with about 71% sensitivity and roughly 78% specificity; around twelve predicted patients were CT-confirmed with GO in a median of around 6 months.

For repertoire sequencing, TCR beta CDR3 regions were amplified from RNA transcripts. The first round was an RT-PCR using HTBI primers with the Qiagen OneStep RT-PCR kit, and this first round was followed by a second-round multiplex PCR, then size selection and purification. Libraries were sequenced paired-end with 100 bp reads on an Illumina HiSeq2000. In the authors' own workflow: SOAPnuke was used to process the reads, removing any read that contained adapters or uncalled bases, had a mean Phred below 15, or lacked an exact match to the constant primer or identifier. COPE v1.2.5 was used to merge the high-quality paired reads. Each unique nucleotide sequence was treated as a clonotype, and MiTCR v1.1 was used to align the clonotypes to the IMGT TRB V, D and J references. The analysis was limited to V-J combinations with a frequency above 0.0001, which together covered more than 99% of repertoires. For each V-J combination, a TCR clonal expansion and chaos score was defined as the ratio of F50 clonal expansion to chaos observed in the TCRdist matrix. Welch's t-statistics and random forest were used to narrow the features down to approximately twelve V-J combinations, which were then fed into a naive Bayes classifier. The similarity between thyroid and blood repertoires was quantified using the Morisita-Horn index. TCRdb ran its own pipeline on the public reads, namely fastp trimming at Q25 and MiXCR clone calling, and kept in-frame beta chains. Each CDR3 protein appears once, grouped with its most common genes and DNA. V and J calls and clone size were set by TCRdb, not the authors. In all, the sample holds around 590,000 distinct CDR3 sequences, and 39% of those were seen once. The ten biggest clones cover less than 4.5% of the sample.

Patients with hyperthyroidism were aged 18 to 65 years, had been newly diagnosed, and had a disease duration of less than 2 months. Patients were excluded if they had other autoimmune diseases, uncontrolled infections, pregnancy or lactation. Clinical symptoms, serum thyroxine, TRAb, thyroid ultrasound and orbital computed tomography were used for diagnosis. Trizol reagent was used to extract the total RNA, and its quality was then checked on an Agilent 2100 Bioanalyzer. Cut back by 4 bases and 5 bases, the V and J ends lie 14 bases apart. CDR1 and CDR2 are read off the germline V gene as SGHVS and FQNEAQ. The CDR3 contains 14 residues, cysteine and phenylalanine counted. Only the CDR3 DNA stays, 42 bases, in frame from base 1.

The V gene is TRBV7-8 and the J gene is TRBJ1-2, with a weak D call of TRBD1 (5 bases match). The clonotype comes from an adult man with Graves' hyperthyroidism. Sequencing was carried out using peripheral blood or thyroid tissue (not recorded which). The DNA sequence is TGTGCCAGCAGCTCAAGACAGAACCCTTATGGCTACACCTTC. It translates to CASSSRQNPYGYTF.